The source of this TCR beta chain is a study of cytomegalovirus exposure and HLA in healthy donors (dated by TCRdb to about 2017). In terms of the full investigation: The 700 or so repertoires of the first cohort and the 120 validation repertoires were produced on the same platform, according to a later analysis. The study aimed to test whether signatures of past pathogen exposure could be identified by cataloging public T cell receptors. A separate validation cohort of 100 to 150 different subjects was used in addition to the roughly 700-subject first cohort. To predict cytomegalovirus infection status, the study combined high-throughput TCR immunosequencing, statistical association of individual TCRs with disease status, and machine learning.

Results and caveats for the whole study, not just this receptor: A few of the identified cytomegalovirus-associated TCR beta chains were confirmed in vitro to be specific for cytomegalovirus antigens. The classifier was reported to diagnose cytomegalovirus status with high specificity and sensitivity in both the original and validation cohorts. Most TCR sequences were observed very rarely across donors, whereas some public TCRs were present in many individuals. A total of 150 to 200 TCR beta chains were listed by the study as associated with cytomegalovirus. A later analysis lacked HLA typing for the validation cohort, so it scored co-occurrence in that cohort across all 130 or so repertoires. According to the authors, the approach could potentially be generalized to other disease states and immunological phenotypes. A later analysis found that TCRs clustered in the first cohort also tended to co-occur in the 95 to 150 validation repertoires, with 90% to 95% of cluster scores above 0.

The donors were included in the validation cohort of over a hundred subjects, a group kept apart from the approximately 700-subject first cohort. On this clone: The target of this receptor is not known. Per-nucleotide qualities are absent, and no much larger clonotype sits a single base away.

The library relied on the immunoSEQ multiplex PCR assay. The paper's data handling went like this. A statistical classification framework was built to diagnose cytomegalovirus status from the catalog of TCR beta chain sequences. TCRdb provides this immuneACCESS table in a form limited to in-frame rearrangements. Some clones are lacking; in checked studies, under half of them reflect an unresolved V gene, and why the rest are absent is not known. Clone size and V and J calls were adopted from that table, with D and trimming inferred from the DNA. Counted in this sample were 150,000 to 200,000 clones; nearly 90% of them appeared once. The ten largest clones capture approximately 10% of the sample. Counted from cysteine to phenylalanine, this CDR3 has 13 amino acids. Solely the CDR3 DNA is kept, with 39 bases framed from the first base. In the germline V gene (reference sequence), CDR1 corresponds to GTSNPN and CDR2 to SVGIG. The germline ends are 9 bases apart after V is trimmed by 3 bases and J by 3 bases.

This chain is built from TRBV30 and TRBJ2-4; a tentative D match to TRBD2 spans 6 bases. The sequenced sample was PBMCs. The clonotype originates from a woman under 30 in good health and CMV-seropositive. The CDR3 loop reads CAWREGLKNIQYF. The nucleotide sequence is TGTGCCTGGAGAGAGGGACTCAAAAACATTCAGTACTTC.